Detailed here is one TCR beta chain. Both TRBC1 and TRBC2 were covered by a beta constant-region primer of two equimolar oligonucleotides. A single record per CDR3 protein comes from TCRdb applying MiXCR to the UMI-ligation and nested PCR reads. The sample consists of tens of thousands of distinct CDR3 sequences, more than 6.5% of them appearing once. This sample was taken from a study of naive and memory T cell subsets. This CDR3 contains 15 residues. The V end lost 6 bases, the J end lost 2 bases, and 16 bases lay between the germline ends. Germline-derived CDR1 and CDR2 are MDHEN and SYDVKM. The sequenced material came from central memory CD4+ T cells from blood. This sequence joins TRBV28 and TRBJ1-2; tentatively, D is TRBD1 (5 bases). This sequence was found in a human donor in good health. The CDR3 is CASSITGGGNYGYTF. The CDR3 coding sequence is TGTGCCAGCAGCATTACGGGGGGAGGGAACTATGGCTACACCTTC.